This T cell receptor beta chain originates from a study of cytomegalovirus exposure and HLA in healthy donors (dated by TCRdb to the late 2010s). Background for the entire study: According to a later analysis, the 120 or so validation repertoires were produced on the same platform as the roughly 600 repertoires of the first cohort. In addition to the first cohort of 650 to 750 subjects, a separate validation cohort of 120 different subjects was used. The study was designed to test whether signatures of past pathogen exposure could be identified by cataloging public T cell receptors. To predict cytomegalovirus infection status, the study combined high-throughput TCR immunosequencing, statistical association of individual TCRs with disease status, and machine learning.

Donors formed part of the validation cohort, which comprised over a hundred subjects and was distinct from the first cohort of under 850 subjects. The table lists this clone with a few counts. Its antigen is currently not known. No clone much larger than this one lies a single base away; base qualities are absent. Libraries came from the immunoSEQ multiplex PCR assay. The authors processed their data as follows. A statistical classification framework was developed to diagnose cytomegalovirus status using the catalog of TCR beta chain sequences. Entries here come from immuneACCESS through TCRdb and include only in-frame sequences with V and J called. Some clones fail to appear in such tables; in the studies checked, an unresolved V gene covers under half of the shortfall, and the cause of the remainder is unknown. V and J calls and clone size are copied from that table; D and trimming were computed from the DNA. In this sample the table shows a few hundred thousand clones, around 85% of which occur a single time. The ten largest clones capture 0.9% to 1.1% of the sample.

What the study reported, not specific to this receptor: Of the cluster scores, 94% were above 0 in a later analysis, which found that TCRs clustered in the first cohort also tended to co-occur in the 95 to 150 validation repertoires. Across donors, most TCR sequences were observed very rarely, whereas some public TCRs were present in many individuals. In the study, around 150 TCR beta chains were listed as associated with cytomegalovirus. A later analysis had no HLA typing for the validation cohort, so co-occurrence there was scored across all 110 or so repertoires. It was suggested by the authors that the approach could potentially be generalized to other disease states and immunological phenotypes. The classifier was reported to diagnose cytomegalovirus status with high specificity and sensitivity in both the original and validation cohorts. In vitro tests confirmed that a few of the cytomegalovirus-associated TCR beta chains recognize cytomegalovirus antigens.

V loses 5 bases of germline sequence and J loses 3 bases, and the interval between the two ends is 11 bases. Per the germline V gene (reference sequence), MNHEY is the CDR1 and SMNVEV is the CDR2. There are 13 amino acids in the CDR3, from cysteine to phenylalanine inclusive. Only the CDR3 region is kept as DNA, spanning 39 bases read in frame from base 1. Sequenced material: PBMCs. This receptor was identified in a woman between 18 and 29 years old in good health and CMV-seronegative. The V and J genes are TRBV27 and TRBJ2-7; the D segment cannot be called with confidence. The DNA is TGTGCCAGCAGTCCCGGCCTAGTCTACGAGCAGTACTTC. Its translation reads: CASSPGLVYEQYF.